A selection of T cell receptor beta chains follows, all from one sample in a study of T cell responses to AZD1222 COVID-19 vaccine. TCRdb's copy holds only in-frame clones and misses some; the assay was immunoSEQ multiplex PCR. The sample records 120,000 or so clones, 92% being singletons. The sequencing used peripheral blood, collected 28 days after the second AZD1222 dose. These receptor sequences come from an adult who received the AZD1222 COVID-19 vaccine. Both conserved end residues are part of each CDR3. A D gene is named only where the DNA matches it firmly. Not every row has a clone size; where given, it reads once, few, many or a size class.

abundance | j_gene | d_gene | v_gene | CDR3aa | CDR3nt
once | TRBJ2-7 | NA | TRBV24-1 | CATSDVGTQEQYF | TGTGCCACCAGTGATGTAGGGACACAGGAGCAGTACTTC
NA | TRBJ1-2 | TRBD1 | TRBV7-9 | CASTDLKQGAFGYTF | TGTGCCAGCACCGACCTAAAACAGGGGGCCTTTGGCTACACCTTC
NA | TRBJ2-2 | NA | TRBV28 | CASSGTANTGELFF | TGTGCCAGCAGTGGGACGGCGAACACCGGGGAGCTGTTTTTT
NA | TRBJ1-2 | TRBD1 | TRBV10-2 | CASSRDRSYGYTF | TGCGCCAGCAGTCGGGACAGGTCCTATGGCTACACCTTC
NA | TRBJ2-5 | NA | TRBV7-9 | CASSSSGQETQYF | TGTGCCAGCAGCTCCAGCGGCCAAGAGACCCAGTACTTC
NA | TRBJ1-2 | NA | TRBV5-6 | CASSRGTGYTF | TGTGCCAGCAGCCGGGGTACTGGCTACACCTTC
NA | TRBJ1-5 | TRBD1 | TRBV7-8 | CASSSRQGSPQHF | TGTGCCAGCAGCTCCCGACAGGGATCGCCCCAGCATTTT
NA | TRBJ1-6 | NA | TRBV21-1 | CASSKPHSPGKSNSPLHF | TGTGCCAGCAGCAAACCCCATAGTCCGGGGAAGAGTAATTCACCCCTCCACTTT
NA | TRBJ1-4 | NA | TRBV7-9 | CASSLGLNEKLFF | TGTGCCAGCAGCTTAGGACTTAATGAAAAACTGTTTTTT
once | TRBJ2-2 | TRBD1 | TRBV6-1 | CASNEYRDRLYTGELFF | TGTGCCAGCAATGAATATAGGGACAGACTCTACACCGGGGAGCTGTTTTTT
NA | TRBJ1-2 | TRBD1 | TRBV28 | CASSFRDSAFYGYTF | TGTGCCAGCAGTTTTCGGGACAGTGCCTTCTATGGCTACACCTTC
once | TRBJ2-7 | NA | TRBV6-5 | CASSYSRGYGQYF | TGTGCCAGCAGTTACTCGAGGGGTTACGGGCAGTACTTC
NA | TRBJ1-2 | NA | TRBV6-5 | CASSYWSGNYGYTF | TGTGCCAGCAGTTACTGGTCGGGGAACTATGGCTACACCTTC
few | TRBJ1-3 | NA | TRBV14 | CASSQVWDNSGNTIYF | TGTGCCAGCAGCCAAGTATGGGACAACTCTGGAAACACCATATATTTT
NA | TRBJ2-3 | NA | TRBV7-9 | CASSRGGDTQYF | TGTGCCAGCAGCCGTGGGGGAGATACGCAGTATTTT
NA | TRBJ2-7 | NA | TRBV13 | CASSRGGGEQYF | TGTGCCAGCAGCCGGGGCGGTGGCGAGCAGTACTTC
NA | TRBJ2-2 | NA | TRBV11-1 | CASSLVSGFTGELFF | TGTGCCAGCAGCTTAGTTTCGGGGTTCACCGGGGAGCTGTTTTTT
NA | TRBJ1-5 | TRBD1 | TRBV18 | CASTPTGNQPQHF | TGTGCCAGCACCCCGACAGGGAATCAGCCCCAGCATTTT
NA | TRBJ2-2 | TRBD1 | TRBV5-5 | CASSLNPDRGTGELFF | TGTGCCAGCAGCCTAAACCCCGACAGGGGCACCGGGGAGCTGTTTTTT
NA | TRBJ2-2 | TRBD2 | TRBV19 | CASQVPGLATGELFF | TGTGCCAGTCAAGTCCCGGGACTAGCTACCGGGGAGCTGTTTTTT
NA | TRBJ1-2 | TRBD1 | TRBV10-1 | CASRAGTDLVWYGYTF | TGCGCCAGCAGAGCCGGGACAGACCTTGTATGGTATGGCTACACCTTC
NA | TRBJ1-1 | NA | TRBV6-5 | CASSYWGGPNTEAFF | TGTGCCAGCAGTTACTGGGGGGGTCCGAACACTGAAGCTTTCTTT
NA | TRBJ1-6 | NA | TRBV5-6 | CASSFRQIYNSPLHF | TGTGCCAGCAGCTTTCGACAGATCTATAATTCACCCCTCCACTTT
NA | TRBJ2-1 | NA | TRBV5-1 | CASSLVAGQYEQFF | TGCGCCAGCAGCTTGGTAGCAGGGCAATATGAGCAGTTCTTC
NA | TRBJ1-5 | NA | TRBV7-9 | CASSLDVGYSNQPQHF | TGTGCCAGCAGCTTAGATGTGGGGTATAGCAATCAGCCCCAGCATTTT
NA | TRBJ1-2 | NA | TRBV5-1 | CASSFLPRRSNYGYTF | TGCGCCAGCAGCTTCCTCCCGCGAAGATCTAACTATGGCTACACCTTC
NA | TRBJ2-6 | TRBD1 | TRBV3-1/TRBV3-2 | CASSPGTGFSGANVLTF | TGTGCCAGCAGCCCCGGGACAGGGTTCTCTGGGGCCAACGTCCTGACTTTC